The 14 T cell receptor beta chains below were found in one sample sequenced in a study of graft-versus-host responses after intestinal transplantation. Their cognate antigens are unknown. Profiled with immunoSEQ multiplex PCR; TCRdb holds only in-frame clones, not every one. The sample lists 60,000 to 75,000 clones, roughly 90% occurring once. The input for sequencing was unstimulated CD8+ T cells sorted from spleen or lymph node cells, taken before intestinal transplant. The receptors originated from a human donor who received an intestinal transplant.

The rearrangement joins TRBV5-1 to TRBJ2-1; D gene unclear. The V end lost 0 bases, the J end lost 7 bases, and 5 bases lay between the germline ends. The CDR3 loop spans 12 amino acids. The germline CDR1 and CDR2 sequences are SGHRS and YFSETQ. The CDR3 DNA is TGCGCCAGCAGCTTGGCTAGGAATGAGCAGTTCTTC. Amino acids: CASSLARNEQFF.

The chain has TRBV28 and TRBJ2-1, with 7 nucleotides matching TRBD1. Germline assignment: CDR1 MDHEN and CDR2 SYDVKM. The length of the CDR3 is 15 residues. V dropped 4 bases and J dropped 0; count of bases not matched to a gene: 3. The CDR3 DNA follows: TGTGCCAGCAGTTCACAGGGGCCCTCCTACAATGAGCAGTTCTTC. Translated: CASSSQGPSYNEQFF.

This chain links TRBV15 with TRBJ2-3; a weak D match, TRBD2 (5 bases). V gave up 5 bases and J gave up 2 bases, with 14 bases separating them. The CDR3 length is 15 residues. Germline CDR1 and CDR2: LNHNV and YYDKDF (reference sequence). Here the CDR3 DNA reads TGTGCCACCAGCGTGGACTGGTCCACCACAGATACGCAGTATTTT. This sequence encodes CATSVDWSTTDTQYF.

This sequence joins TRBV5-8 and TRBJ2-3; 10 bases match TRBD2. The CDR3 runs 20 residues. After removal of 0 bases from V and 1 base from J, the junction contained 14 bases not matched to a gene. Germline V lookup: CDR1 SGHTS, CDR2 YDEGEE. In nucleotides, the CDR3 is TGTGCCAGCAGCTTGGTAGTGCAGCGGGGGGGCCTTTGGGGCACAGATACGCAGTATTTT. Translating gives CASSLVVQRGGLWGTDTQYF.

CDR3 nucleotides: TGTGCCAGTAGTAAAGGCATGGGGGGGCCTCAGCCCCAGCATTTT. This translates into CASSKGMGGPQPQHF. The chain has TRBV19 and TRBJ1-5; perhaps TRBD1 as D (6 bases). This CDR3 is 15 amino acids long. V lost 4 bases and J lost 6, with 16 bases in between. CDR1 LNHDA and CDR2 SQIVND come from the germline V gene (reference sequence).

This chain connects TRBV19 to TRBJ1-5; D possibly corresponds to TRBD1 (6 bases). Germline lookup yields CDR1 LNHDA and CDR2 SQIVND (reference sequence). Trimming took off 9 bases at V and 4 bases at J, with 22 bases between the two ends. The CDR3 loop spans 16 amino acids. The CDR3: CASAWGGWGPNQPQHF. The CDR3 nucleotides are TGTGCCAGCGCCTGGGGGGGTTGGGGGCCAAATCAGCCCCAGCATTTT.

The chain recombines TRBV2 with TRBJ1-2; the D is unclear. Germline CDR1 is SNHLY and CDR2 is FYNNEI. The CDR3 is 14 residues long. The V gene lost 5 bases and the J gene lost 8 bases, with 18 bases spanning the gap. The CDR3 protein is CASSLFIRGRGYTF. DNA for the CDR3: TGTGCCAGCAGTCTTTTCATACGGGGTCGAGGCTACACCTTC.

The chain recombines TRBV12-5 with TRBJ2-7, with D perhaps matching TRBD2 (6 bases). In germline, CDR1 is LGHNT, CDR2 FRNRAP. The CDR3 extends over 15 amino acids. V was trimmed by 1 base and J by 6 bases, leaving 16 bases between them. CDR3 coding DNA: TGTGCTAGTGGTTTGGACACTAGCCTCCCTATCGAGCAGTACTTC. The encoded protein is CASGLDTSLPIEQYF.

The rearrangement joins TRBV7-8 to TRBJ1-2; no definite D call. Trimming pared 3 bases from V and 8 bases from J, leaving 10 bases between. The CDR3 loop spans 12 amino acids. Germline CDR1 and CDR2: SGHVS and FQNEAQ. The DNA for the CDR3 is TGTGCCAGCAGCTTTCGACGGGGAGGCTACACCTTC. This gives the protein CASSFRRGGYTF.

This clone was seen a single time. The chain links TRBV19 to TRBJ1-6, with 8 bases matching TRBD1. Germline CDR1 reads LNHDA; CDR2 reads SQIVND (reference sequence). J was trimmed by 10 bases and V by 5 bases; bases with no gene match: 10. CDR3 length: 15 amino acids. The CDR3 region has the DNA TGTGCCAGTAGTGTGACAGGGGACCCGTTCTCACCCCTCCACTTT. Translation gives CASSVTGDPFSPLHF.

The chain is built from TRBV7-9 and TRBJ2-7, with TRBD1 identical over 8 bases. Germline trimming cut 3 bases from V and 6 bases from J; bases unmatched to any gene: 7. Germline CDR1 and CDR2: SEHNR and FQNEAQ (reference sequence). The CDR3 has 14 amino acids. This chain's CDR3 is CASSLDREQGEQYF. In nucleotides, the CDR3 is TGTGCCAGCAGCTTGGACAGGGAACAAGGCGAGCAGTACTTC. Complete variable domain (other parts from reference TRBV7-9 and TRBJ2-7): DTGVSQNPRHKITKRGQNVTFRCDPISEHNRLYWYRQTLGQGPEFLTYFQNEAQLEKSRLLSDRFSAERPKGSFSTLEIQRTEQGDSAMYLCASSLDREQGEQYFGPGTRLTVT.

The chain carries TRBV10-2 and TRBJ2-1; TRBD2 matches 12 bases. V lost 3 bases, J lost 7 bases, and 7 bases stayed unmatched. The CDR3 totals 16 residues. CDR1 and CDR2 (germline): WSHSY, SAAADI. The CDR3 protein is CASSETLAGGNNEQFF. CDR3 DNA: TGCGCCAGCAGTGAAACCCTAGCGGGAGGGAATAATGAGCAGTTCTTC.

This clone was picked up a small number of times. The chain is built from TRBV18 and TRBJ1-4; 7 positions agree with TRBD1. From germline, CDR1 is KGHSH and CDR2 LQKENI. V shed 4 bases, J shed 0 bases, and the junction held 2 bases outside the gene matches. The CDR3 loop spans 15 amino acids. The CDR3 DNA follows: TGTGCCAGCTCACAGGGACAGTCAACTAATGAAAAACTGTTTTTT. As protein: CASSQGQSTNEKLFF.

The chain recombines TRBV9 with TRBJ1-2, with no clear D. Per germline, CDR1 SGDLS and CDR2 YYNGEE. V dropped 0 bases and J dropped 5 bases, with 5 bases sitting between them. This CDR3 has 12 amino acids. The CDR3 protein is CASSVGPYGYTF. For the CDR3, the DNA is TGTGCCAGCAGCGTAGGGCCGTATGGCTACACCTTC.